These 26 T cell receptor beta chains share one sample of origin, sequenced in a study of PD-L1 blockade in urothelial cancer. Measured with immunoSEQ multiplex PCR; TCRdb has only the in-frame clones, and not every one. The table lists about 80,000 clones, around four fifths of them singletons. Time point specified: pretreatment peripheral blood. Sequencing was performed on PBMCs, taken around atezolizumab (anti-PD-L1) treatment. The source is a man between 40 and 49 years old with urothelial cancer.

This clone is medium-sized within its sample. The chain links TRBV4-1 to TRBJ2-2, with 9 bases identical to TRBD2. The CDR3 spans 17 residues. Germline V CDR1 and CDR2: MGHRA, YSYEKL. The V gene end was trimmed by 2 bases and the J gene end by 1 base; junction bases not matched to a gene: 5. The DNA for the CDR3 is TGCGCCAGCAGCCAACCTCGGACTAGCGAGAACACCGGGGAGCTGTTTTTT. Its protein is CASSQPRTSENTGELFF.

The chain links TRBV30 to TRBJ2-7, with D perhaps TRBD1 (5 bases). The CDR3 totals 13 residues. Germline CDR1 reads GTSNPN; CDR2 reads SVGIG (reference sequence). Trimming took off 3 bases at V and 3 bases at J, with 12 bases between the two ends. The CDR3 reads CAWSYDSFYEQYF. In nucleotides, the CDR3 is TGTGCCTGGAGCTACGACAGTTTCTACGAGCAGTACTTC.

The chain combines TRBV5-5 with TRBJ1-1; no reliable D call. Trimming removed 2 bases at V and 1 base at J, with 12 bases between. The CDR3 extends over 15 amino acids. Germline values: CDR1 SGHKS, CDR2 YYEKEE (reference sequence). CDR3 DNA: TGTGCCAGCAGCTTCGCGGGGATGGGGAACACTGAAGCTTTCTTT. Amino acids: CASSFAGMGNTEAFF.

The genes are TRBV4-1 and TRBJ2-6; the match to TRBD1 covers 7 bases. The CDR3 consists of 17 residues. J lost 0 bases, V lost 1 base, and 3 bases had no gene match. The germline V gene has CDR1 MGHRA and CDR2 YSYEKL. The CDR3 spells CASSQAGQISGANVLTF. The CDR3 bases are TGCGCCAGCAGCCAAGCGGGACAGATCTCTGGGGCCAACGTCCTGACTTTC.

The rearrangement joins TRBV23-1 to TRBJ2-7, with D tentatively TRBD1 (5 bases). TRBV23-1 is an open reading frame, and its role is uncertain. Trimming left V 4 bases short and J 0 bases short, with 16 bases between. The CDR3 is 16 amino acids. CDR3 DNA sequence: TGCGCCAGCAGTCGTCCCCAAGGGGTGAGCTCCTACGAGCAGTACTTC. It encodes CASSRPQGVSSYEQYF.

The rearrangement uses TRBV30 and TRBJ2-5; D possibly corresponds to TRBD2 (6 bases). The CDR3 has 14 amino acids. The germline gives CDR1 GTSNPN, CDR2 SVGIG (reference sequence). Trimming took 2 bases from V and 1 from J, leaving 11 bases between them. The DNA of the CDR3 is TGTGCCTGGAGTCCGGGGACTTTCCAAGAGACCCAGTACTTC. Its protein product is CAWSPGTFQETQYF.

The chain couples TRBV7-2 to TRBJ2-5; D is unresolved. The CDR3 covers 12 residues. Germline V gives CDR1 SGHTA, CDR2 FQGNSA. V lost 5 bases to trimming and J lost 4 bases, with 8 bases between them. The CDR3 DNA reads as TGTGCCAGCAGCCTTATTCCAGAGACCCAGTACTTC. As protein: CASSLIPETQYF. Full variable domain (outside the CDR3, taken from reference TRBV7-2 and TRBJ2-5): GAGVSQSPSNKVTEKGKDVELRCDPISGHTALYWYRQSLGQGLEFLIYFQGNSAPDKSGLPSDRFSAERTGGSVSTLTIQRTQQEDSAVYLCASSLIPETQYFGPGTRLLVL.

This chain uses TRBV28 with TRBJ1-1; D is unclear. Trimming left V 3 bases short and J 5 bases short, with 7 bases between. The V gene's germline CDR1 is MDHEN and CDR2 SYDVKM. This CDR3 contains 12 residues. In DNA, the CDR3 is TGTGCCAGCAGTTTTTCCTCTACTGAAGCTTTCTTT. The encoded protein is CASSFSSTEAFF. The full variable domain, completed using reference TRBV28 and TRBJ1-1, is DVKVTQSSRYLVKRTGEKVFLECVQDMDHENMFWYRQDPGLGLRLIYFSYDVKMKEKGDIPEGYSVSREKKERFSLILESASTNQTSMYLCASSFSSTEAFFGQGTRLTVV.

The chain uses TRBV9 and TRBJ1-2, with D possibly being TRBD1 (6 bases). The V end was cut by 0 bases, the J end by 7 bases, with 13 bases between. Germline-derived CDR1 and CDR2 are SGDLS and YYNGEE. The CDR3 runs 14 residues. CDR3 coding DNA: TGTGCCAGCAGCGTAGGGGGGGGCGGGCGTGGCTACACCTTC. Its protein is CASSVGGGGRGYTF.

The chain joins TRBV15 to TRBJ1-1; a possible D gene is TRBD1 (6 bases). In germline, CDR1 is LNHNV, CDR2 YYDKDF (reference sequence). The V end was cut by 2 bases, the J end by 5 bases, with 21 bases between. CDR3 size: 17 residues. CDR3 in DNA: TGTGCCACCAGCAGATCGCCCACAGGGCCGGTAGGGACTGAAGCTTTCTTT. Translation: CATSRSPTGPVGTEAFF.

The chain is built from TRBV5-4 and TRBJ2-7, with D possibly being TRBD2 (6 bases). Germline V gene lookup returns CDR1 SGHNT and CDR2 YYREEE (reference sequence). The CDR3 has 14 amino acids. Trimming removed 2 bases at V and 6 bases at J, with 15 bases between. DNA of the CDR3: TGTGCCAGCAGCTTACCGGGAGACCGCCGCGAGCAGTACTTC. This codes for CASSLPGDRREQYF. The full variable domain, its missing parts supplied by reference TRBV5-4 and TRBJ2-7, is ETGVTQSPTHLIKTRGQQVTLRCSSQSGHNTVSWYQQALGQGPQFIFQYYREEENGRGNFPPRFSGLQFPNYSSELNVNALELDDSALYLCASSLPGDRREQYFGPGTRLTVT.

CDR3 DNA: TGTGCCAGCATGGGGCGGGGGCCTCGGGACGAGCAGTACTTC. It yields the protein CASMGRGPRDEQYF. The chain joins TRBV27 to TRBJ2-7; a weak D match, TRBD2 (7 bases). Trimming stripped 7 bases from V and 5 bases from J, with 18 bases between. Germline V gene sequence: CDR1 MNHEY, CDR2 SMNVEV (reference sequence). CDR3 length equals 14 residues.

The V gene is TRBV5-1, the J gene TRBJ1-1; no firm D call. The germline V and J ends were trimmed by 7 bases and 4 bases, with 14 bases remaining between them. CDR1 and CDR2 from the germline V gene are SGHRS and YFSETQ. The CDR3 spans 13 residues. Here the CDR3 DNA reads TGCGCCAGCGCCAGGTTCCTGGGCACTGAAGCTTTCTTT. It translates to CASARFLGTEAFF.

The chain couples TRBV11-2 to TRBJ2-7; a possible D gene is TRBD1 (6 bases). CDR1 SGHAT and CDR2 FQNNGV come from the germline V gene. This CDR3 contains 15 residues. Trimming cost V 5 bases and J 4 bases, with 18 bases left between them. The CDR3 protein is CASSEGTTKLYEQYF. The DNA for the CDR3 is TGTGCCAGCAGCGAGGGGACAACCAAGCTGTACGAGCAGTACTTC.

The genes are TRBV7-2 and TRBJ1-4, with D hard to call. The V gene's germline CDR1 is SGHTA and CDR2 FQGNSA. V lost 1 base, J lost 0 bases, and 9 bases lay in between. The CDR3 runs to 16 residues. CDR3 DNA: TGTGCCAGCAGCTTAGGAACAGTGGCAACTAATGAAAAACTGTTTTTT. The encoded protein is CASSLGTVATNEKLFF.

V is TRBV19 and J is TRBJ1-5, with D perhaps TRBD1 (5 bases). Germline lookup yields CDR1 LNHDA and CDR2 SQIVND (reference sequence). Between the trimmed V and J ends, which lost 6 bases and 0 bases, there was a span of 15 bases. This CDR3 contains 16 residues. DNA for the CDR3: TGTGCCAGTAGCTTGGCGGGGGGGAGTAGCAATCAGCCCCAGCATTTT. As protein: CASSLAGGSSNQPQHF.

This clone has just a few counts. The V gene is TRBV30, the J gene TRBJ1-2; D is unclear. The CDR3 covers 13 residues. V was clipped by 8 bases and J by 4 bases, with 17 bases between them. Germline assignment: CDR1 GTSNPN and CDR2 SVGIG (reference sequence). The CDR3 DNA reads TGTGCCGGCGGTGGGCGACGGGGCTATGGCTACACCTTC. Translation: CAGGGRRGYGYTF.

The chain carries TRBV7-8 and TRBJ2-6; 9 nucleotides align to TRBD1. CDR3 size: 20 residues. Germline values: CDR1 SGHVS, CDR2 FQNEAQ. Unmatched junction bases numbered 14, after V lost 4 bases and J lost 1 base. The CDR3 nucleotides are TGTGCCAGCAGCTCTAGCGTACGGGACAGGGCTGGGTCTGGGGCCAACGTCCTGACTTTC. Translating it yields CASSSSVRDRAGSGANVLTF.

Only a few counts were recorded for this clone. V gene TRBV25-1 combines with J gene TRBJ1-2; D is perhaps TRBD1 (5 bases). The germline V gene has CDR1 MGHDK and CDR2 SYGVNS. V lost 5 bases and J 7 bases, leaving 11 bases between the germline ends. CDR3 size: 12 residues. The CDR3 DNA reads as TGTGCCAGCAGTCTACAGGCCTCTGGCTACACCTTC. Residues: CASSLQASGYTF.

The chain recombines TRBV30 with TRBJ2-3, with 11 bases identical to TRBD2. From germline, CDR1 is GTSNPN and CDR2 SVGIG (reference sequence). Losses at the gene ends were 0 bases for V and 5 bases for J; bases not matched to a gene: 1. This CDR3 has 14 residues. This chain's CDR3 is CAWSVGTSGDTQYF. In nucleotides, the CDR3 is TGTGCCTGGAGTGTAGGGACTAGCGGAGATACGCAGTATTTT.

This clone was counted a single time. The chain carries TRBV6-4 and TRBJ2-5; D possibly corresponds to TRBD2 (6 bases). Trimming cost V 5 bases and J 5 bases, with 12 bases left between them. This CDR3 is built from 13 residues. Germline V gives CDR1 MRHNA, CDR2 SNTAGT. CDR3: CASSRDSGETQYF. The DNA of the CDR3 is TGTGCCAGCAGTAGGGACTCTGGGGAGACCCAGTACTTC.

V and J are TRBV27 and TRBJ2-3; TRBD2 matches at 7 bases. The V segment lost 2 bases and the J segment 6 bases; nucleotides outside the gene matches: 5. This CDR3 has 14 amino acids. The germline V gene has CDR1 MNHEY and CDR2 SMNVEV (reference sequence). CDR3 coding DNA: TGTGCCAGCAGTTTAGAACTAGCGAGGGATACGCAGTATTTT. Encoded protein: CASSLELARDTQYF.

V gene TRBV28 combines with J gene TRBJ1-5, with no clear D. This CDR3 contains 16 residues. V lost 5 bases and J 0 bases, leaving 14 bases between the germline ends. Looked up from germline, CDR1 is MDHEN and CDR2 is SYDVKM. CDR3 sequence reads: CASSPRLLNSNQPQHF. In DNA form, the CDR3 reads TGTGCCAGCAGTCCTCGACTGCTTAATAGCAATCAGCCCCAGCATTTT. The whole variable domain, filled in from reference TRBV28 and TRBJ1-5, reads DVKVTQSSRYLVKRTGEKVFLECVQDMDHENMFWYRQDPGLGLRLIYFSYDVKMKEKGDIPEGYSVSREKKERFSLILESASTNQTSMYLCASSPRLLNSNQPQHFGDGTRLSIL.

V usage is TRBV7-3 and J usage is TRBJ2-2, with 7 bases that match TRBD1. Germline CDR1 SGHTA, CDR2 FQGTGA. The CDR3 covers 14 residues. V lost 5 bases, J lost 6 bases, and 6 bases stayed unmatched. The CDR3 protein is CASSPTGTAGELFF. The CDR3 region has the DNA TGTGCCAGCAGCCCCACCGGGACAGCCGGGGAGCTGTTTTTT.

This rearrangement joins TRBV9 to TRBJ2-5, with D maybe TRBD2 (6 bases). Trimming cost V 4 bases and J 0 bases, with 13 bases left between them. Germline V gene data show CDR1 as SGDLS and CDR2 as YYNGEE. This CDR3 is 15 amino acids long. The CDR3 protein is CASSSGGTYQETQYF. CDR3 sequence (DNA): TGTGCCAGCAGCTCCGGCGGGACCTACCAAGAGACCCAGTACTTC.

Written as DNA, the CDR3 is TGTGCCAGCAGTTTAACCCCCCCACGTCGGGACACTGAAGCTTTCTTT. Translating gives CASSLTPPRRDTEAFF. This rearrangement joins TRBV27 to TRBJ1-1; D gene unclear. Per the germline V gene, CDR1 is MNHEY and CDR2 is SMNVEV (reference sequence). The CDR3 covers 16 residues. The V and J ends lost 2 bases and 3 bases respectively, with 16 bases between them.